This is a list of T cell receptor beta chains from one sample in a study of blood T cell repertoires in COVID-19. Generated by immunoSEQ multiplex PCR, the TCRdb table keeps only in-frame clones and is missing some. The data show about 170,000 clones, less than 85% seen once. Sequencing was done on a sample of peripheral blood. The receptors were sampled from a human donor with acute or convalescent COVID-19. The donor label of this sample is uncertain. Both conserved end residues are part of each CDR3.

cdr3_aa v_call
CASRGRGQGGELFF TRBV19
CASSLEGTGFGGQPQHF TRBV7-2
CASSLGRGRGKAFF TRBV7-2
CASSLVRESTEAFF TRBV5-1
CASSLPHTDSATNEKLFF TRBV5-5
CASSSTGRPYGYTF TRBV6-2/TRBV6-3
CASSPRQGAKNTEAFF TRBV18
CASKRVVSGNTIYF TRBV7-2
CASSISERSSPLHF TRBV19
CASSVEQSPTYEQYF TRBV9
CASSRGSSGNTIYF TRBV5-5
CASSPQHQGSNTEAFF TRBV18
CASSRETGTPTGELFF TRBV4-1
CASSSGAPSSYNSPLHF TRBV5-1
CASSHSGTSGGGQETQYF TRBV4-2
CASSLSYRGPGYTF TRBV28
CASSPGTSGASYNEQFF TRBV9
CASSLGQGSGNTIYF TRBV11-3
CATSRELGTGLDTQYF TRBV15
CASSYGSYEQYF TRBV7-8